The 9 T cell receptor beta chains below come from one sample, sequenced in a study of cytomegalovirus exposure and HLA in healthy donors. A multiplex PCR was run with 60 Vbeta primers and 13 Jbeta primers. Assay: immunoSEQ multiplex PCR; the TCRdb copy retains only in-frame clones and omits some. This table has some 200,000 clones, 65% to 85% appearing once. Sequenced material: PBMCs. These TCRs come from a female donor in good health and CMV-seronegative.

The genes are TRBV5-1 and TRBJ2-6; possible D gene TRBD2, 6 bases. The CDR3 contains 14 residues. V lost 5 bases to trimming and J lost 1 base, with 7 bases between them. CDR1 is SGHRS, CDR2 YFSETQ, per germline. The CDR3 loop reads CASRAGSGANVLTF. In nucleotides, the CDR3 is TGCGCCAGCAGGGCGGGGTCTGGGGCCAACGTCCTGACTTTC.

This clone was seen a few times. This chain links TRBV7-9 with TRBJ1-4; TRBD1 matches 12 bases. The junction had 15 bases not matched to a gene; V was cut back by 5 bases and J by 8 bases. Germline CDR1 is SEHNR and CDR2 is FQNEAQ (reference sequence). CDR3 length equals 18 residues. The CDR3 loop is CASSRWRDRGPQGEKLFF. The CDR3 DNA is TGTGCCAGCAGCCGATGGAGGGACAGGGGGCCCCAGGGCGAAAAACTGTTTTTT.

This sequence joins TRBV29-1 and TRBJ2-3, with TRBD1 identical over 7 bases. Trimming at V came to 7 bases and at J to 5 bases, leaving 3 bases not matched to a gene. The germline CDR1 and CDR2 sequences are SQVTM and ANQGSEA. This CDR3 is 11 amino acids long. CDR3: CSEGAGDTQYF. CDR3 DNA: TGCAGCGAGGGGGCGGGAGATACGCAGTATTTT.

This clone was observed a handful of times. V is TRBV5-6 and J is TRBJ1-2, with D possibly matching TRBD1 (6 bases). V shed 4 bases and J shed 4 bases, with 20 bases lying between them. Germline assignment: CDR1 SGHDT and CDR2 YYEEEE. This CDR3 has 16 amino acids. CDR3 in DNA: TGTGCCAGCAGCGCGCCGGGCCGCGGCAGGGGCTATGGCTACACCTTC. Encoded protein: CASSAPGRGRGYGYTF.

V is TRBV29-1 and J is TRBJ2-7; 7 bases match TRBD2. The germline V gene has CDR1 SQVTM and CDR2 ANQGSEA. The CDR3 spans 14 residues. J gave up 3 bases and V 6 bases, and 11 bases lay outside the gene matches. The CDR3 here is CSVAPSGPDYEQYF. In nucleotides, the CDR3 is TGCAGCGTAGCTCCTAGCGGTCCCGACTACGAGCAGTACTTC.

The chain is built from TRBV5-8 and TRBJ2-7; 8 bases are shared with TRBD2. Germline V gives CDR1 SGHTS, CDR2 YDEGEE. V lost 2 bases and J lost 3; bases outside the gene matches: 7. This CDR3 has 15 amino acids. CDR3 protein: CASSFRAGAGYEQYF. The CDR3 DNA reads as TGTGCCAGCAGCTTTAGAGCGGGAGCCGGCTACGAGCAGTACTTC.

The chain uses TRBV21-1 and TRBJ2-7; the table's D call, TRBD1, has no DNA check behind it. TRBV21-1 is flagged as a pseudogene. This CDR3 comprises 16 residues. CDR3 nucleotides: TGTGCCAGCAGCAAAGTTGGGGACAGTACCTCCTACGAGCAGTACTTC. It yields the protein CASSKVGDSTSYEQYF.

Comments on this clone: Other nucleotide sequences from this sample produce the same CDR3. This chain uses TRBV6-1 with TRBJ1-2; the match to TRBD1 covers 11 bases. V lost 6 bases and J lost 6; bases outside the gene matches: 3. This CDR3 spans 13 amino acids. Germline CDR1 is MNHNS and CDR2 is SASEGT. This CDR3 is CASRPGQGDGYTF. The DNA for the CDR3 is TGTGCCAGCAGGCCGGGACAGGGGGATGGCTACACCTTC.

As for this clone: An end of the junction does not agree with germline; a read error may underlie this. The gene calls are TRBV7-9 and TRBJ1-5; no definite D call. This CDR3 has 14 amino acids. Germline loops: CDR1 SEHNR, CDR2 FQNEAQ (reference sequence). Here the CDR3 reads CSSSLGQANMPQHF. The CDR3 DNA sequence: TGTTCCAGCAGCTTAGGGCAGGCCAATATGCCCCAGCATTTT. Drawing the rest from reference TRBV7-9 and TRBJ1-5, the complete variable domain is DTGVSQNPRHKITKRGQNVTFRCDPISEHNRLYWYRQTLGQGPEFLTYFQNEAQLEKSRLLSDRFSAERPKGSFSTLEIQRTEQGDSAMYLCSSSLGQANMPQHFGDGTRLSIL.